The T cell receptor beta chain described here comes from a study of T-cell memory formation after mild COVID-19. General study results and limits: Clones contracting across day 15 to 85 had a balanced CD4/CD8 profile; later expanding clones leaned CD4+.

This clonotype turned up a few times. Its antigen remains unidentified. TCRdb re-called the 5' RACE reads with MiXCR, one entry per CDR3 protein. This sample has 210,000 or so distinct CDR3 sequences, with around 27% found just once. Germline lookup yields CDR1 SEHNR and CDR2 FQNEAQ (reference sequence). Trimming cost V 1 base and J 6 bases; bases outside gene matches: 8. The CDR3 covers 15 residues. The clonotype was recovered from an adult woman who had mild COVID-19 (a few samples of this study predate the infection). Cell type and time point are not known. The rearrangement links TRBV7-9 to TRBJ1-1; 7 bases line up with TRBD1. Sequencing was performed on PBMCs or a T cell subset sorted from them (not recorded which). The CDR3 DNA reads as TGTGCCAGCAGCTTAGAGGGGTACAGGGGAGCTGAAGCTTTCTTT. This translates into CASSLEGYRGAEAFF.